This record looks at one TCR beta chain sequence and its context. The sample belongs to a study of STAT5B mutations in CD4+ large granular lymphocyte leukemia. Using immunoSEQ multiplex PCR, the repertoire was profiled, and TCRdb retains in-frame clones only, with some absent. The repertoire has under 25,000 clones, about 79% of them found once; the top ten carry about a tenth. Germline values: CDR1 GTSNPN, CDR2 SVGIG (reference sequence). The V gene lost 4 bases and the J gene lost 3 bases, with 12 bases spanning the gap. The CDR3 consists of 13 residues. This clonotype was sampled from a human donor in good health. The material sequenced was CD4+ T cells from blood buffy coats. V and J are TRBV30 and TRBJ1-2; weak D call: TRBD1 (5 bases). The CDR3 sequence: CAWNGGEYYGYTF. CDR3 sequence (DNA): TGTGCCTGGAACGGAGGGGAGTACTATGGCTACACCTTC.